In this sample, the clone carrying this T cell receptor beta chain turned up a few times. Its target is not known. TCRdb processed the reads anew with MiXCR; each CDR3 protein has one entry. The sample lists tens of thousands of distinct CDR3 sequences, 20% to 25% occurring once. The data were taken from a study of T cell repertoires in cytomegalovirus infection. The CDR3 length is 14 residues. The V and J ends lost 4 bases and 1 base respectively, with 10 bases between them. Germline CDR1 is MNHNY and CDR2 is SVGAGI (reference sequence). The source is a human donor in good health (CMV status not recorded). Some clones in this sample may be carry-over from other donors' samples. The sample consisted of CD8+ T cells from cultured PBMCs, taken from culture after CMV antigen stimulation. The chain carries TRBV6-6 and TRBJ1-2, with a tentative D call TRBD1 (6 bases). For the CDR3, the DNA is TGTGCCAGCAGTTCAGGGGAAATTAACTATGGCTACACCTTC. Protein: CASSSGEINYGYTF.